These 8 T cell receptor beta chains came from one sample sequenced in a study of Ad26.COV2.S vaccination and SARS-CoV-2 variants. Assay used: immunoSEQ multiplex PCR; TCRdb lists only in-frame clones, some missing. The sample lists 200,000 to 300,000 clones, 70% to 90% occurring once. Treatment described: roughly 20 received Ad26.COV2.S at low or high dose, single or two shots; 5 received placebo; per-sample allocation not given. Specimens were obtained on day 63 following the first vaccine or placebo injection. Specimen: peripheral blood, collected in a trial of Ad26.COV2.S vaccine versus placebo. Receptors originate from a person aged 18-65 years who received the Ad26.COV2.S COVID-19 vaccine or a placebo.

As concerns this clone: The same CDR3 is also encoded by other DNA sequences in this sample. The rearrangement joins TRBV6-2 or TRBV6-3 to TRBJ2-5; TRBD2 matches at 14 bases. CDR1 is MNHEY and CDR2 is SVGEGT in the germline V gene. This CDR3 is built from 18 residues. Trimming at V came to 5 bases and at J to 1 base, leaving 9 bases not matched to a gene. CDR3 sequence (DNA): TGTGCCAGCAGTCCCGGACTAGCGGGGGGCAGGGCCCAAGAGACCCAGTACTTC. Translation: CASSPGLAGGRAQETQYF.

V is TRBV6-5 and J is TRBJ2-7, with 8 bases fitting TRBD1. J lost 3 bases, V lost 5 bases, and 6 bases had no gene match. The germline V gene encodes CDR1 MNHEY and CDR2 SVGAGI. This CDR3 comprises 14 residues. The CDR3 DNA reads as TGTGCCAGCAGTCAGGGACAGGCTTACTACGAGCAGTACTTC. As protein: CASSQGQAYYEQYF.

As DNA, the CDR3 is TGTGCCAGCAGCTTCCCCGGCACAGATACGCAGTATTTT. Amino acid sequence: CASSFPGTDTQYF. The V gene is TRBV7-2, the J gene TRBJ2-3; unclear D gene. V lost 3 bases and J lost 1, with 5 bases in between. This CDR3 region has 13 residues. Germline CDR1 reads SGHTA; CDR2 reads FQGNSA.

The chain has TRBV5-4 and TRBJ2-5, with TRBD2 matching over 7 bases. V was clipped by 3 bases and J by 7 bases; unmatched bases: 9. Germline V gene lookup returns CDR1 SGHNT and CDR2 YYREEE (reference sequence). The CDR3 runs to 14 residues. CDR3 protein: CASSSPGGGGTQYF. DNA for the CDR3: TGTGCCAGCAGCTCCCCGGGGGGAGGTGGGACCCAGTACTTC.

The chain joins TRBV21-1 to TRBJ2-5; no DNA check was done on the table's D call, TRBD1. TRBV21-1 is tagged as a pseudogene. The CDR3 has 14 residues. CDR3 sequence (DNA): TGTGCCAGCAGCACAGGGGACGGACAAGAGACCCAGTACTTC. This sequence encodes CASSTGDGQETQYF.

This clone appeared a single time. The V and J genes are TRBV4-2 and TRBJ2-1; 8 bases agree with TRBD2. The CDR3 sequence is 16 residues long. With 2 bases clipped from V and 6 bases from J, the junction kept 9 bases outside the gene matches. Germline lookup yields CDR1 LGHNA and CDR2 YNFKEQ. The CDR3 here is CASSQTGGGHSNEQFF. CDR3 nucleotide sequence: TGTGCCAGCAGCCAAACCGGGGGGGGGCATAGCAATGAGCAGTTCTTC.

V is TRBV3-1 (or the pseudogene TRBV3-2) and J is TRBJ2-1, with D perhaps matching TRBD2 (5 bases). The germline V gene has CDR1 LGHDT and CDR2 YNNKEL (reference sequence). The CDR3 is 14 residues long. V was pared by 5 bases and J by 6 bases, with 14 bases between. The DNA for the CDR3 is TGTGCCAGCAGCACTAGAGAAGGGTTCAATGAGCAGTTCTTC. This encodes CASSTREGFNEQFF.

This clone was recorded a few times. The chain links TRBV4-1 to TRBJ2-2; D gene unclear. The germline CDR1 and CDR2 sequences are MGHRA and YSYEKL. V dropped 2 bases and J dropped 8 bases, with 3 bases sitting between them. The CDR3 has 11 amino acids. The CDR3 reads CASSQLGELFF. The CDR3 region has the DNA TGCGCCAGCAGCCAACTTGGGGAGCTGTTTTTT.